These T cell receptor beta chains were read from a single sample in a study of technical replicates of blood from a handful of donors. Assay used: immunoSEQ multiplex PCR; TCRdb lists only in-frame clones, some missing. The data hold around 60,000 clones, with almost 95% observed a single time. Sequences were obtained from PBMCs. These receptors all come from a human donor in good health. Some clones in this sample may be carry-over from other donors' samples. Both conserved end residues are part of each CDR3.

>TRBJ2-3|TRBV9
CASSVATSGGTQYF
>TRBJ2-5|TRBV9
CASSVGEGGLPETQYF
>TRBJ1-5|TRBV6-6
CASSTPPQPQHF
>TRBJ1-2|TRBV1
CTSSPPTGSSNYGYTF
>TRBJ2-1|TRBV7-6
CASSLDQVLGDEQFF
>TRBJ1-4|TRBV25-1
CASSQTGAGEKLFF
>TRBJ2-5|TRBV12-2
CASRLGLAEETQYF
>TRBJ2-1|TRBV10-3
CAMRSGGSYNEQFF
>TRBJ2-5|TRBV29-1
CSAKPAVQETQYF
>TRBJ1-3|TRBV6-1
CASSDLGSGNTIYF
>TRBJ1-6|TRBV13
CASSFTSWTGGSYNSPLHF
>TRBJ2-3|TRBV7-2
CASSLGQTSGGTGTQYF
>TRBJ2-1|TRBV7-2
CASSLGLGLKHNEQFF
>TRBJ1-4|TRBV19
CASRQGNEKLFF
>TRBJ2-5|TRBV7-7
CASSTSGGAAETQYF
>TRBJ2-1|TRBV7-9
CASSLGVISYNEQFF
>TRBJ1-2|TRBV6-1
CASRSDRARGYTF
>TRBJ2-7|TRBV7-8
CASSDSTSGSYEQYF
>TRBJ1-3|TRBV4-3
CASSQDRTGGGNTIYF
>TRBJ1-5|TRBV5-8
CASSWRGQPQHF
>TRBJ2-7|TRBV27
CASRPTGVGYEQYF
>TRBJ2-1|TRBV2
CASREGQGGYNEQFF
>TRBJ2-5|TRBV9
CASSLQGNQETQYF
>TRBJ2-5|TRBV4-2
CASSQHPQAQETQYF
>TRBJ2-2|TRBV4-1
CASSPNGGRRAGELFF
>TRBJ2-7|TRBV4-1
CASSQGVADSYEQYF
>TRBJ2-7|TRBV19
CARKPGQYF
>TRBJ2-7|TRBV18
CASSPGSGYEQYF
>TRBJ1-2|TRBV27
CASSLRGSLVDGYTF
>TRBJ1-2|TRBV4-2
CASSQDPGANYGYTF
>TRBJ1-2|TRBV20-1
CSFGGVYGYTF
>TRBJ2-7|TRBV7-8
CASSLARLGTSVSLYF